This T cell receptor (beta chain) comes out of a study of blood T cell repertoires in COVID-19. Cohort 3 donors were reported recovered after two negative PCRs, clearance, or symptom resolution. The authors' processing: Amplification of reference gene primers was used by the study to estimate nucleated cell counts. TCRdb keeps only in-frame clones here, not all; method: immunoSEQ multiplex PCR. The V and J calls and clone size were taken over from that table, and D and trimming were inferred from the DNA. This repertoire shows roughly 290,000 clones, approximately 83% found once; its top ten account for roughly 4%. CDR1 is LGHNA, CDR2 YNFKEQ, per germline. V was cut by 3 bases and J by 3 bases, with 18 bases left in between. This CDR3 is 16 amino acids long.

Sequencing was performed on PBMCs or T cells enriched from blood (not recorded which). The chain joins TRBV4-2 to TRBJ2-7; possible D gene TRBD1, 6 bases. This sequence originates from a woman in her 30s who had recovered from COVID-19. CDR3 protein: CASSHPFTGNFYEQYF. The CDR3 DNA follows: TGTGCCAGCAGCCATCCTTTTACAGGGAACTTCTACGAGCAGTACTTC.